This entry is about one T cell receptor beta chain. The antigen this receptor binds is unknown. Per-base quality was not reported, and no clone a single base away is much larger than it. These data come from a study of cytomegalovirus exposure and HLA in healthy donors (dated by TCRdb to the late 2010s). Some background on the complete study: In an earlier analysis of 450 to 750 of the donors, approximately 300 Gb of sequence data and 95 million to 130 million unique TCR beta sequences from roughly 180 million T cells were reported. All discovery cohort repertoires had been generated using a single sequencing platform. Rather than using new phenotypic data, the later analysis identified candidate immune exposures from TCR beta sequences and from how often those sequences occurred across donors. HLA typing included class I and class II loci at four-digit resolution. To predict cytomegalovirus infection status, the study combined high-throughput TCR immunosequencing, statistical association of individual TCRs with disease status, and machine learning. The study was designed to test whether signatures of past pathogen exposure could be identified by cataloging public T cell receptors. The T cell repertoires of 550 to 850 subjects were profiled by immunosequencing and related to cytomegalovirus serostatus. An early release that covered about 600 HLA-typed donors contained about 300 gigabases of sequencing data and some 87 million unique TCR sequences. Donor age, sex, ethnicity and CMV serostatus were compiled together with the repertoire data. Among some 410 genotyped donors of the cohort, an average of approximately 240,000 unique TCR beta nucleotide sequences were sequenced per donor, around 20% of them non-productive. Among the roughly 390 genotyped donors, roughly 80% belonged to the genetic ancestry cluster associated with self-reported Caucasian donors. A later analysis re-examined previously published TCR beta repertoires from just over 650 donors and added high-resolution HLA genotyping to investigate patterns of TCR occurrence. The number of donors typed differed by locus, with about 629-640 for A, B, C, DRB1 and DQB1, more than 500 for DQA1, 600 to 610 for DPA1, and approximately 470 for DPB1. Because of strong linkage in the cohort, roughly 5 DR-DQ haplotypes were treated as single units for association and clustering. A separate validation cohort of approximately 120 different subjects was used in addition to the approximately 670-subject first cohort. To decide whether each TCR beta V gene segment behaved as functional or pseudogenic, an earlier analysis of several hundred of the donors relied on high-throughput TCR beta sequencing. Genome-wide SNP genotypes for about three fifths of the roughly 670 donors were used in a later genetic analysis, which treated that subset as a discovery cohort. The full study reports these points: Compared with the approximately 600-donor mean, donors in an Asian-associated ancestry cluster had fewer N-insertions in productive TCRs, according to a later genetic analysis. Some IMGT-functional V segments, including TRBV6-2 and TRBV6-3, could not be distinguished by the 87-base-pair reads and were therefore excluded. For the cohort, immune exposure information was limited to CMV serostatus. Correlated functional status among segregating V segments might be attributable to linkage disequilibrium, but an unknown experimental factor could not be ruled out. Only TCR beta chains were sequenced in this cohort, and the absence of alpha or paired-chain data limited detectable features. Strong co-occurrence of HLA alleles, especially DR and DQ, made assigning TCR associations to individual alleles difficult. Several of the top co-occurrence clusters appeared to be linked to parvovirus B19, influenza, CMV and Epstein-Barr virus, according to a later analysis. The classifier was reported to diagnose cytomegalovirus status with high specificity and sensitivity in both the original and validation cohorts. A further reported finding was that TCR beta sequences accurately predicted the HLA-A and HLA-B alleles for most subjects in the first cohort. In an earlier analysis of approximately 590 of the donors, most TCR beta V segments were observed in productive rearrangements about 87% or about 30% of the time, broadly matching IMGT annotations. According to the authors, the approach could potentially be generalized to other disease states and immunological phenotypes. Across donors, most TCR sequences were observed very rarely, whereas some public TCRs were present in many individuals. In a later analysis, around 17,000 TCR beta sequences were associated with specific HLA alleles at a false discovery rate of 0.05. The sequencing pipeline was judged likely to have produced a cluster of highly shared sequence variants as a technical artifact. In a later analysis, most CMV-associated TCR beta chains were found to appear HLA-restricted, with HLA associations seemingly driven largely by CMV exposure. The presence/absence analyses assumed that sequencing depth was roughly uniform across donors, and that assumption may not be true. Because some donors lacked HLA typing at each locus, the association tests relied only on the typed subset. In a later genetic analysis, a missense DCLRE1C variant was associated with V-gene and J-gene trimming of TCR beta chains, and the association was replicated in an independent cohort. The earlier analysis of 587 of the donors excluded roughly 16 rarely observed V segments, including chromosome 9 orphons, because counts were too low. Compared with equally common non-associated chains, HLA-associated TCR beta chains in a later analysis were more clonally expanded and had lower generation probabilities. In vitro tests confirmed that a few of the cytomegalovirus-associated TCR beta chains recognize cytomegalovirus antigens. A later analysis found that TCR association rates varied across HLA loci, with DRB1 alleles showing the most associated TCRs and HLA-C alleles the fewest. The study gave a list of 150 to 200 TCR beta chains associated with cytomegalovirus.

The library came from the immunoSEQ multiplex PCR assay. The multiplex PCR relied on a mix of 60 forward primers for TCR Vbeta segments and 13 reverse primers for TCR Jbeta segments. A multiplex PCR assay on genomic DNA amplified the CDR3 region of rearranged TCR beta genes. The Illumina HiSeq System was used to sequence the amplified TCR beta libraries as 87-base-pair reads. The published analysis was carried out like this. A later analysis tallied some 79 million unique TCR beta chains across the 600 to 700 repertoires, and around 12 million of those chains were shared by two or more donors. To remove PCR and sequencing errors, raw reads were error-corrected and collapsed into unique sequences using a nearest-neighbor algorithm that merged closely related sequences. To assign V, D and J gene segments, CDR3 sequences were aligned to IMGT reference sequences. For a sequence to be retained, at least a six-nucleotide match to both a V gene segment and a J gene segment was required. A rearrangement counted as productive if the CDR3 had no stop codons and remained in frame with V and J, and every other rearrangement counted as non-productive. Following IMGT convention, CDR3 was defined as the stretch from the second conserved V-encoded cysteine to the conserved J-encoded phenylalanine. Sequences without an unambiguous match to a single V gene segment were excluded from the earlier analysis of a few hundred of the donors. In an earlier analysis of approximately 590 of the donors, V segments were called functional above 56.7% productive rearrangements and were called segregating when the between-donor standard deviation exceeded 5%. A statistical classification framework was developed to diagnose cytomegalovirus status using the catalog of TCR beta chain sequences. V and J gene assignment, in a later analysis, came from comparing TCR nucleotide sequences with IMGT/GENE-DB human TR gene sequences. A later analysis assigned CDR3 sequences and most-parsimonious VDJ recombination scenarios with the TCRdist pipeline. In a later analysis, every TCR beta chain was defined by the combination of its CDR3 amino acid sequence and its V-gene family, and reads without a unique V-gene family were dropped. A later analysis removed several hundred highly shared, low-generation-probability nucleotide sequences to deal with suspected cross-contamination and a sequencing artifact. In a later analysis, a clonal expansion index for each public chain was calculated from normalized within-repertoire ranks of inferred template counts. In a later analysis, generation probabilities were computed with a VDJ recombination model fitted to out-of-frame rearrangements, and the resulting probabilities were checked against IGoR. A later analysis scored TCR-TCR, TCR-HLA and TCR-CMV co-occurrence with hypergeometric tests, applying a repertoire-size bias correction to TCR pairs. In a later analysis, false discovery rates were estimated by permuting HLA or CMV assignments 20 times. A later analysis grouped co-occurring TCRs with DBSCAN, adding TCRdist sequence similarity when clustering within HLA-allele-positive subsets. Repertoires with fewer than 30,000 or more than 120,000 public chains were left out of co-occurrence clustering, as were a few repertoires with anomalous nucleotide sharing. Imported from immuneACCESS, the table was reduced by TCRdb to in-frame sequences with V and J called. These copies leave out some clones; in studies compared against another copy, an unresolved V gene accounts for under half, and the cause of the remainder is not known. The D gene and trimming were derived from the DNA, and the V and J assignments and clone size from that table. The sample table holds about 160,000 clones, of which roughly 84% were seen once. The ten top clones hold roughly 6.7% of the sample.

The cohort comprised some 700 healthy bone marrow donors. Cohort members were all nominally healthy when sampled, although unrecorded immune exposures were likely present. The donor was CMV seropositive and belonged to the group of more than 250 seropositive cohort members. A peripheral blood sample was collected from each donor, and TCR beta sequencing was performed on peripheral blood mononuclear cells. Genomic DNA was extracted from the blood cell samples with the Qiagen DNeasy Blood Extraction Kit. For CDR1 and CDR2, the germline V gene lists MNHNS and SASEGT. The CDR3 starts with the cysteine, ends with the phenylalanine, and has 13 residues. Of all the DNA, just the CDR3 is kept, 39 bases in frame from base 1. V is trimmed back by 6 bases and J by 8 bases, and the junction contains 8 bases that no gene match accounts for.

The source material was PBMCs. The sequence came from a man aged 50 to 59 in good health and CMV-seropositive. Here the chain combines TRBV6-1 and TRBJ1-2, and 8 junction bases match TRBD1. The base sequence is TGTGCCAGCAGGGGACAGGCGGGAGCGGGCTACACCTTC. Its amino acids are CASRGQAGAGYTF.